The subject of this entry is one T cell receptor beta chain. Its antigen remains unknown. V trimming: 2 bases; J trimming: 7 bases; junction bases outside the gene matches: 7. The germline V gene has CDR1 SGDLS and CDR2 YYNGEE. The length of the CDR3 is 15 residues. The repertoire was sequenced with immunoSEQ multiplex PCR; TCRdb's copy has only in-frame clones and lacks some. Of over 200,000 clones detected, approximately 87% appear once; the ten largest clones hold about 6%. This record belongs to a study of cytomegalovirus exposure and HLA in healthy donors. Study-level information: The 120 or so validation repertoires used a platform that matched the one used for the roughly 700 first-cohort repertoires, as a later analysis reported.

Broader study findings: The study flagged 150 to 200 TCR beta chains as cytomegalovirus-associated. Confirmation in vitro established that a few CMV-associated chains were specific for CMV antigens. In a later analysis, first-cohort TCR clusters were found to tend to co-occur in the approximately 120 validation repertoires.

The gene calls are TRBV9 and TRBJ2-1, with 9 nucleotides matching TRBD1. The receptor was isolated from a woman younger than 30 in good health and CMV-seronegative. Sequences were obtained from PBMCs. The CDR3 loop is CASSVLGQGWNEQFF. DNA for the CDR3: TGTGCCAGCAGCGTCTTGGGACAGGGCTGGAATGAGCAGTTCTTC.